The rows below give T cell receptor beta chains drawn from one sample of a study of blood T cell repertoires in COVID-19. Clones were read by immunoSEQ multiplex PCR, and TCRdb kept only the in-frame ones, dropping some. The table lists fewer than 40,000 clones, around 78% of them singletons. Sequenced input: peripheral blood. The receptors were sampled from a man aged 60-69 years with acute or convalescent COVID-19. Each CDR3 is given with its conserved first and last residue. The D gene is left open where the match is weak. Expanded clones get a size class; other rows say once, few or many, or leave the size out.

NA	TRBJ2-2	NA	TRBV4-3	TGCGCCAGCAGCCAAGAGGGGGCCGACGGGGAGCTGTTTTTT	CASSQEGADGELFF
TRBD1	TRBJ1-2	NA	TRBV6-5	TGTGCCAGCAGCTCCGGACAGGGACGACGCTACACCTTC	CASSSGQGRRYTF
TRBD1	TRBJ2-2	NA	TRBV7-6	TGTGCCAGCAGCCTCTGGACAGGGGCGAGCGGGGAGCTGTTTTTT	CASSLWTGASGELFF
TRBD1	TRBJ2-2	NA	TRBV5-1	TGCGCCAGCAGCTTCTCCCGACAGGGGACCGGGGAGCTGTTTTTT	CASSFSRQGTGELFF
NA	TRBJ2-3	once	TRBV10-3	TGTGCCTCCACTCTTGGGGGGGCGGCAGATACGCAGTATTTT	CASTLGGAADTQYF
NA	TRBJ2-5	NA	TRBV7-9	TGTGCCAGCAGTTACAAATTTTCACAGGGACGGGAGACCCAGTACTTC	CASSYKFSQGRETQYF
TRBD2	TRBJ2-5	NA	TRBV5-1	TGCGCCAGCGGGGTTACTAGCGGGAGTGGAGAGACCCAGTACTTC	CASGVTSGSGETQYF
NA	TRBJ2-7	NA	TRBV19	TGTGCCAGTAGTATTCGGGACGAGCAGTACTTC	CASSIRDEQYF
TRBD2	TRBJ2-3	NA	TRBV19	TGTGCCAGTAGTCCCACTAGCGGGAAGGGGACAGATACGCAGTATTTT	CASSPTSGKGTDTQYF
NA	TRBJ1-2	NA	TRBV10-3	TGTGCCACCCTACCGACAGATAACTATGGCTACACCTTC	CATLPTDNYGYTF
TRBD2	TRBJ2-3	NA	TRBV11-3	TGTGCCAGCAGCGCCCCCGGGACTAGCGGGAGAGATACGCAGTATTTT	CASSAPGTSGRDTQYF
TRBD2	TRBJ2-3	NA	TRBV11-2	TGTGCCAGCAGCTTAGGCGGGAGCTCAGATACGCAGTATTTT	CASSLGGSSDTQYF
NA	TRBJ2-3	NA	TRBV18	TGTGCCAGCTCACCCGCCCTGACTCGTAGCACAGATACGCAGTATTTT	CASSPALTRSTDTQYF
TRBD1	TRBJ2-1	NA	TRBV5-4	TGTGCCAGCACCCAATTCCGGGACAGGGCGTCCAATGAGCAGTTCTTC	CASTQFRDRASNEQFF
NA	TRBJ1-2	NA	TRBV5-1	TGCGCCAGCAGCTTGGCGGCAGCGGATGGCTACACCTTC	CASSLAAADGYTF
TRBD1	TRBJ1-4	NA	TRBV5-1	TGCGCCAGCAGCTTGATCCAGGGGGCTAATGAAAAACTGTTTTTT	CASSLIQGANEKLFF
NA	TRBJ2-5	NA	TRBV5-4	TGTGCCAGCAGCTTACCCGGGACTCAAGAGACCCAGTACTTC	CASSLPGTQETQYF
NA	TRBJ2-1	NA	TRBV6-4	TGTGCCAGCAGTGAACCAGGGGCCGGCTACAATGAGCAGTTCTTC	CASSEPGAGYNEQFF
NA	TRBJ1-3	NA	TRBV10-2	TGCGCCAGTGCAGACGCGGGGCCTCACCCCAACACCATATATTTT	CASADAGPHPNTIYF
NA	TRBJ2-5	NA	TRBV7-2	TGTGCCAGCATCGGGTCGGGGGAAGAGACCCAGTACTTC	CASIGSGEETQYF
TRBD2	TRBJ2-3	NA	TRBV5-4	TGTGCCAGCAGCTCCAGCGGGAGGGCCCAGACAGATACGCAGTATTTT	CASSSSGRAQTDTQYF
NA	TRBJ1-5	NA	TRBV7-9	TGTGCCAGCAGCTTAGGGGACAATGAGCCCCAGCATTTT	CASSLGDNEPQHF
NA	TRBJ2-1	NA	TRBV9	TGTGCCAGCAGCCGGTCCGTCACTAGCTCTTACAATGAGCAGTTCTTC	CASSRSVTSSYNEQFF
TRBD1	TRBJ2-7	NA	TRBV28	TGTGCCAGCAGTTCCGGGGACAGGGGGTTTTTCATGAGCTACGAGCAGTACTTC	CASSSGDRGFFMSYEQYF
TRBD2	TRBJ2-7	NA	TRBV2	TGTGCCAGCAGTTCCGATAGCGGGAGAGGGAACGAGCAGTACTTC	CASSSDSGRGNEQYF
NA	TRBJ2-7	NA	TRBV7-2	TGTGCCAGCAGCTTGGGGGGAAGGAGGAACGAGCAGTACTTC	CASSLGGRRNEQYF
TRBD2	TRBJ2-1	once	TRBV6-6	TGTGCCAGCAGTTCCGAGTTAGCGGGAGTCGGCAATGAGCAGTTCTTC	CASSSELAGVGNEQFF
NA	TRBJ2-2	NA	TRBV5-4	TGTGCCAGCAGGTCTGCGGGTAACACCGGGGAGCTGTTTTTT	CASRSAGNTGELFF
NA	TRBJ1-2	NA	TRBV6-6	TGTGCCAGCCAGGGGACGGACTATGGCTACACCTTC	CASQGTDYGYTF
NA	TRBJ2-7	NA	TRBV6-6	NA	CASSYFGPGQGYEQYF
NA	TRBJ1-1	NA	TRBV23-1	TGCGCCATTCCCGTCGGGGGGAGGCGAGAAGCTTTCTTT	CAIPVGGRREAFF
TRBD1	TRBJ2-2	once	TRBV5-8	TGTGCCAGCAGCTTGGATAGGACAGGGGGCAAAAACCGGGGAGCTGTTTTT	CASSLDRTGGKNRGAVF
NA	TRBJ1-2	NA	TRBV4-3	TGCGCCAGCAGCCAGACAGGTTGGTTCGGCTACACCTTC	CASSQTGWFGYTF